The clone carrying this TCR beta chain was seen repeatedly, ten times or more. The antigen remains unidentified. The CDR3 loop spans 16 amino acids. With 2 bases clipped from V and 6 bases from J, the junction kept 13 bases outside the gene matches. CDR1 is DFQATT, CDR2 SNEGSKA, per germline (reference sequence). TCRdb reprocessed the RT-PCR reads with MiXCR, giving one entry per CDR3 protein. The table lists around 150,000 distinct CDR3 sequences, around 9.9% of them singletons. This entry is derived from a study of response to subunit inactivated influenza vaccine. Study-level results: The study's authors posited that every seasonal influenza vaccination enlists few new T cells.

Here the sequenced sample was non-naive T cells sorted from PBMCs, taken about 6 weeks after vaccination. The sequence came from a man aged 45-65 years who received an inactivated influenza vaccine. V is TRBV20-1 and J is TRBJ1-5, with 7 bases that match TRBD1. The CDR3 loop is CSARTTPDRDPQPQHF. In nucleotides, the CDR3 is TGCAGTGCTAGAACTACACCCGACAGGGACCCTCAGCCCCAGCATTTT.